This TCR beta chain is from a study of T cells after yellow fever vaccination. Concerning this clonotype: Antigen: not known.

Broader study findings: Shared CD4/CD8 clonotypes were a small share, likely from convergent recombination.

TCRdb reanalysed the 5' RACE reads using MiXCR and keeps one entry per CDR3 protein. Of about 320,000 distinct CDR3 sequences in the sample, around 6.8% were seen once. Sequencing was performed on PBMCs, taken about 49 days after the first yellow fever vaccination. This clonotype originated in a man aged 18 to 29 who received the YFV17D yellow fever vaccine.

As DNA, the CDR3 is TGCAGTGCTAGTTCTATAGGGCTAGCGGGGCCCAGGAGAGAGACCCAGTACTTC. As protein: CSASSIGLAGPRRETQYF. The J gene is TRBJ2-5, the V gene TRBV20-1; 9 bases match TRBD2. The CDR3 runs to 18 residues. The J segment lost 4 bases and the V segment lost 3 bases, leaving 18 bases of the junction unmatched. Germline CDR1 DFQATT, CDR2 SNEGSKA (reference sequence).